The source of this T cell receptor (beta chain) is a study of T cells after yellow fever vaccination. This clonotype was seen a few times. Its antigen remains unidentified. By 5'RACE template switching, TCR cDNA was produced, with a universal primer site and UMIs added in the process. TCRdb recomputed calls from the 5' RACE reads with MiXCR, one row per CDR3 protein. This sample has around 590,000 distinct CDR3 sequences, with more than 9% found just once. Whole-study results and caveats: There was a small share of clonotypes that showed up in both the CD4 and CD8 compartments. The secondary response was weaker but peaked faster, day 5 versus 15. Post-booster samples contained most primary-vaccination clones (roughly 96% CD4, about 85% CD8).

This TCR derives from a man aged 25 to 40 who received the YFV17D yellow fever vaccine. This material consisted of PBMCs, taken on the day of the yellow fever booster vaccination.

CDR3 amino acids: CSARLTGVYTGELFF. In DNA form, the CDR3 reads TGCAGCGCTAGATTGACAGGGGTTTACACCGGGGAGCTGTTTTTT. V and J are TRBV29-1 and TRBJ2-2; TRBD1 matches at 8 bases. This CDR3 has 15 residues. The germline V gene has CDR1 SQVTM and CDR2 ANQGSEA. The ends lost 7 bases at V and 3 bases at J; junction bases unmatched: 10.